A selection of T cell receptor beta chains follows, all from one sample in a study of blood T cell repertoires in COVID-19. Only in-frame clones appear in the TCRdb table, and some are missing; sequencing was by immunoSEQ multiplex PCR. This sample has about 300,000 clones, with about 83% found just once. The sequenced material came from peripheral blood. The receptors were gathered from a woman aged 45-65 years with acute or convalescent COVID-19. CDR3s include the opening cysteine and the closing phenylalanine or tryptophan. A D gene is named only where the DNA matches it firmly. Expanded clones are given a class, and other clones once, few, many or no size at all.

>.|TRBD1|TRBV5-4|15|TRBJ2-7
TGTGCCAGCAGCTATCCGGGACAGGGCTCCTACGAGCAGTACTTC
CASSYPGQGSYEQYF
>.|.|TRBV5-6|16|TRBJ2-7
TGTGCCAGCAGCCTGGGGGAAACCTGGACAGCGGCTGAGCAGTACTTC
CASSLGETWTAAEQYF
>.|.|TRBV5-6|12|TRBJ1-1
TGTGCCAGCAGCTCGCAGGGCCCTGAAGCTTTCTTT
CASSSQGPEAFF
>.|TRBD1|TRBV28|13|TRBJ2-7
TGTGCCAGCAGACCGGACAGGGTCCAGGAGCAGTACTTC
CASRPDRVQEQYF
>.|TRBD1|TRBV5-1|14|TRBJ1-4
TGCGCCAGCAGCGAGACAGGGGGGAGTGAAAAACTGTTTTTT
CASSETGGSEKLFF
>.|.|TRBV29-1|13|TRBJ2-7
TGCAGCGTTGAAGGTGGGGGCGCGACCGAGCAGTACTTC
CSVEGGGATEQYF
>.|TRBD2|TRBV19|16|TRBJ2-5
TGTGCCAGTAGCCACCTAGGGGCTAGCGGAGAAGAGACCCAGTACTTC
CASSHLGASGEETQYF
>.|TRBD1|TRBV9|15|TRBJ1-1
TGTGCCAGCAGCGTCGAGAGCCAGGGGGCTACTGAAGCTTTCTTT
CASSVESQGATEAFF
>.|.|TRBV7-2|15|TRBJ2-7
TGTGCCAGCAGCTTAGCGCCCAGCGCGGCCTACGAGCAGTACTTC
CASSLAPSAAYEQYF
>.|.|TRBV27|13|TRBJ2-1
TGTGCCAGCAGTTTAACATATTACAATGAGCAGTTCTTC
CASSLTYYNEQFF
>.|.|TRBV27|15|TRBJ1-4
TGTGCCAGCAGTTTATTTTACAGGGAGCATGAAAAACTGTTTTTT
CASSLFYREHEKLFF
>once|.|TRBV5-1|14|TRBJ1-5
TGCGCCAGCAGCTTTGGAGACAGCAATCAGCCCCAGCATTTT
CASSFGDSNQPQHF
>.|.|TRBV19|16|TRBJ1-1
TGTGCCAGTAGTATAGGAGGGCGCTTGGGGTCAACTGAAGCTTTCTTT
CASSIGGRLGSTEAFF
>.|TRBD1|TRBV18|16|TRBJ2-7
TGTGCCAGCTCACCACCGGGACAGGGACAAACCTACGAGCAGTACTTC
CASSPPGQGQTYEQYF
>.|.|TRBV11-2|14|TRBJ2-7
TGTGCCAGCAGCTTAGGGGGCATCAGCGACGAGCAGTACTTC
CASSLGGISDEQYF
>.|.|TRBV21-1|17|TRBJ2-7
TGTGCCAGCAGCAAAGCGGGGCCTAGCGGACGCTCCTACGAGCAGTACTTC
CASSKAGPSGRSYEQYF
>.|TRBD1|TRBV24-1|15|TRBJ2-3
TGTGCCACCAGTGACCCAGACAGGGGGACAGATACGCAGTATTTT
CATSDPDRGTDTQYF
>.|.|TRBV1|15|TRBJ2-7
TGCACCAGCAGCCAACCGGGAGGAATCCCCTACGAGCAGTACTTC
CTSSQPGGIPYEQYF
>.|.|TRBV6-6|13|TRBJ2-7
TGTGCCAGCAGTACTGCACAGGGCTACGAGCAGTACTTC
CASSTAQGYEQYF
>.|.|TRBV7-8|13|TRBJ2-7
TGTGCCAGCAGCCCTCCGTTACACTACGAGCAGTACTTC
CASSPPLHYEQYF
>.|TRBD1|TRBV5-1|14|TRBJ2-5
TGCGCCAGCAGCTTGACAGGGGGCCGAGAGACCCAGTACTTC
CASSLTGGRETQYF
>once|TRBD1|TRBV19|13|TRBJ2-7
TGTGCCAGTAGTAACCGGGACAGGGACGAGCAGTACTTC
CASSNRDRDEQYF
>.|TRBD1|TRBV3-1/TRBV3-2|15|TRBJ1-2
TGTGCCAGCAGCCAGAACCTTGGACAGGGCTATGGCTACACCTTC
CASSQNLGQGYGYTF
>.|TRBD1|TRBV7-8|16|TRBJ2-3
TGTGCCAGCAGCCGAACTGACAGGGGCTACACAGATACGCAGTATTTT
CASSRTDRGYTDTQYF
>once|TRBD1|TRBV19|14|TRBJ2-7
TGTGCCAGTAGTATAGTACAGGGGACAGGCGAGCAGTACTTC
CASSIVQGTGEQYF
>.|TRBD1|TRBV3-1/TRBV3-2|15|TRBJ2-3
TGTGCCAGCAGCCGACAGGGTCAGGGCACAGATACGCAGTATTTT
CASSRQGQGTDTQYF
>.|TRBD1|TRBV9|14|TRBJ1-1
TGTGCCAGCAGCCCAGCCAGGGGGGCAACTGAAGCTTTCTTT
CASSPARGATEAFF
>.|.|TRBV28|16|TRBJ1-5
TGTGCCAGCAGTCTCAGCTGGGGGCTTAGCAATCAGCCCCAGCATTTT
CASSLSWGLSNQPQHF
>once|TRBD1|TRBV7-9|12|TRBJ2-1
TGTGCCGGGACAGGGGGCGAGGATGAGCAGTTCTTC
CAGTGGEDEQFF
>once|TRBD1|TRBV29-1|13|TRBJ1-5
TGCAGCGTTGGGGACAGGGTGGGTCAGCCCCAGCATTTT
CSVGDRVGQPQHF
>.|.|TRBV28|15|TRBJ1-1
TGTGCCAGCAGTTTAGGGGCGGCCCTGAACACTGAAGCTTTCTTT
CASSLGAALNTEAFF
>.|TRBD1|TRBV5-1|13|TRBJ1-1
TGCGCCAGCAGCTCGACAGGGGACACTGAAGCTTTCTTT
CASSSTGDTEAFF
>.|TRBD1|TRBV18|16|TRBJ1-2
TGTGCCAGCTCACGCGACAGGGCGACAGCTAACTATGGCTACACCTTC
CASSRDRATANYGYTF
>few|TRBD1|TRBV5-6|14|TRBJ2-5
TGTGCCAGCAGTCTCGACAGGGGTTCGGTGACCCAGTACTTC
CASSLDRGSVTQYF
>.|.|TRBV5-1|16|TRBJ1-4
TGCGCCAGCAGCCCGACGGTAGGGGGTAGGAATGAAAAACTGTTTTTT
CASSPTVGGRNEKLFF
>.|TRBD1|TRBV5-5|15|TRBJ2-7
TGTGCCAGCAGCTTCCTCGACAGGGATTCCTACGAGCAGTACTTC
CASSFLDRDSYEQYF
>.|.|TRBV14|13|TRBJ1-1
TGTGCCAGCAGCCAAGATTTAGCGGGGAAAGCTTTCTTT
CASSQDLAGKAFF
>.|.|TRBV3-1/TRBV3-2|13|TRBJ1-5
TGTGCCAGCAGCCCCTCAGGGAATCAGCCCCAGCATTTT
CASSPSGNQPQHF
>.|TRBD1|TRBV28|16|TRBJ1-1
TGTGCCAGCAGTCGAGGGGACAGGGTTTGGGTCACTGAAGCTTTCTTT
CASSRGDRVWVTEAFF
>.|.|TRBV27|14|TRBJ2-5
TGTGCCAGCAGTTTCTCAGGGGTACGAGAGACCCAGTACTTC
CASSFSGVRETQYF
>.|.|TRBV19|14|TRBJ2-7
TGTGCCAGTAGTATTACAGGTGTCTCCTACGAGCAGTACTTC
CASSITGVSYEQYF
>.|.|TRBV30|13|TRBJ2-2
TGTGCCTGGAGTGAGGATAGCCCCGGGGAGCTGTTTTTT
CAWSEDSPGELFF